This is a list of T cell receptor beta chains from one sample in a study of blood T cell repertoires in COVID-19. Assay used: immunoSEQ multiplex PCR; TCRdb lists only in-frame clones, some missing. This table has about 32,000 clones, roughly 85% appearing once. Sequenced material: peripheral blood. All receptors derive from an elderly woman with active or convalescent COVID-19. The CDR3 runs from the conserved cysteine through the conserved F or W. A D gene is named only where the DNA matches it firmly. For some rows the clone size is stated as once, few or many, or as a class when expanded; others skip it.

d_gene,j_gene,v_gene,abundance,CDR3nt,CDR3aa
NA,TRBJ1-1,TRBV5-8,NA,TGTGCCAGCAGCGCGGGACTGAGGAACACTGAAGCTTTCTTT,CASSAGLRNTEAFF
TRBD2,TRBJ2-1,TRBV3-1/TRBV3-2,NA,TGTGCCAGCAGCCAAGATCAGGGCGGGGGGGCCCCCTACAATGAGCAGTTCTTC,CASSQDQGGGAPYNEQFF
TRBD1,TRBJ2-1,TRBV30,NA,TGTGCCTGGAGTGCGGACAGGGGGGTGGATGAGCAGTTCTTC,CAWSADRGVDEQFF
NA,TRBJ2-3,TRBV24-1,NA,TGTGCCACCAAGGGGCCAGGCCTCACAGATACGCAGTATTTT,CATKGPGLTDTQYF
NA,TRBJ2-1,TRBV6-6,NA,TGTGCCAGCAGTTCGGGGGTATCCTACAATGAGCAGTTCTTC,CASSSGVSYNEQFF
NA,TRBJ1-2,TRBV28,NA,TGTGCCTCAGCAGTCCGCGATAGGGGCTATGGCTACACCTTC,CASAVRDRGYGYTF
TRBD2,TRBJ2-1,TRBV5-1,NA,TGCGCCAGCAGCCGGTGGCTAGCGGGAGTCCAGAATGAGCAGTTCTTC,CASSRWLAGVQNEQFF
NA,TRBJ1-5,TRBV6-2/TRBV6-3,NA,TGTGCCAGCAGTTACTCGAGAAGGCCCCAGCATTTT,CASSYSRRPQHF
NA,TRBJ2-7,TRBV11-3,NA,TGTGCCAGCAGCCCGTCCGTAGGGGTTGGGTACGAGCAGTACTTC,CASSPSVGVGYEQYF
NA,TRBJ2-5,TRBV29-1,NA,TGCAGCGTTGATTCCCAGGGCCGTGGGTACTTC,CSVDSQGRGYF
TRBD1,TRBJ2-7,TRBV3-1/TRBV3-2,NA,TGTGCCAGCAGCCACTTCCGGACAGGGGGCCACGAGCAGTACTTC,CASSHFRTGGHEQYF
TRBD2,TRBJ2-3,TRBV5-8,NA,TGTGCCAGCAGCCAGGGGACTAGCGTTGCGGTGCAGTATTTT,CASSQGTSVAVQYF
NA,TRBJ1-1,TRBV20-1,once,TGCAGTGCTAGTAGGCGACAGCTCATCATGAACACTGAAGCTTTCTTT,CSASRRQLIMNTEAFF
TRBD2,TRBJ2-7,TRBV10-3,NA,TGTGCCATCAGTGACCCTCTAGCGGACTCCTACGAGCAGTACTTC,CAISDPLADSYEQYF